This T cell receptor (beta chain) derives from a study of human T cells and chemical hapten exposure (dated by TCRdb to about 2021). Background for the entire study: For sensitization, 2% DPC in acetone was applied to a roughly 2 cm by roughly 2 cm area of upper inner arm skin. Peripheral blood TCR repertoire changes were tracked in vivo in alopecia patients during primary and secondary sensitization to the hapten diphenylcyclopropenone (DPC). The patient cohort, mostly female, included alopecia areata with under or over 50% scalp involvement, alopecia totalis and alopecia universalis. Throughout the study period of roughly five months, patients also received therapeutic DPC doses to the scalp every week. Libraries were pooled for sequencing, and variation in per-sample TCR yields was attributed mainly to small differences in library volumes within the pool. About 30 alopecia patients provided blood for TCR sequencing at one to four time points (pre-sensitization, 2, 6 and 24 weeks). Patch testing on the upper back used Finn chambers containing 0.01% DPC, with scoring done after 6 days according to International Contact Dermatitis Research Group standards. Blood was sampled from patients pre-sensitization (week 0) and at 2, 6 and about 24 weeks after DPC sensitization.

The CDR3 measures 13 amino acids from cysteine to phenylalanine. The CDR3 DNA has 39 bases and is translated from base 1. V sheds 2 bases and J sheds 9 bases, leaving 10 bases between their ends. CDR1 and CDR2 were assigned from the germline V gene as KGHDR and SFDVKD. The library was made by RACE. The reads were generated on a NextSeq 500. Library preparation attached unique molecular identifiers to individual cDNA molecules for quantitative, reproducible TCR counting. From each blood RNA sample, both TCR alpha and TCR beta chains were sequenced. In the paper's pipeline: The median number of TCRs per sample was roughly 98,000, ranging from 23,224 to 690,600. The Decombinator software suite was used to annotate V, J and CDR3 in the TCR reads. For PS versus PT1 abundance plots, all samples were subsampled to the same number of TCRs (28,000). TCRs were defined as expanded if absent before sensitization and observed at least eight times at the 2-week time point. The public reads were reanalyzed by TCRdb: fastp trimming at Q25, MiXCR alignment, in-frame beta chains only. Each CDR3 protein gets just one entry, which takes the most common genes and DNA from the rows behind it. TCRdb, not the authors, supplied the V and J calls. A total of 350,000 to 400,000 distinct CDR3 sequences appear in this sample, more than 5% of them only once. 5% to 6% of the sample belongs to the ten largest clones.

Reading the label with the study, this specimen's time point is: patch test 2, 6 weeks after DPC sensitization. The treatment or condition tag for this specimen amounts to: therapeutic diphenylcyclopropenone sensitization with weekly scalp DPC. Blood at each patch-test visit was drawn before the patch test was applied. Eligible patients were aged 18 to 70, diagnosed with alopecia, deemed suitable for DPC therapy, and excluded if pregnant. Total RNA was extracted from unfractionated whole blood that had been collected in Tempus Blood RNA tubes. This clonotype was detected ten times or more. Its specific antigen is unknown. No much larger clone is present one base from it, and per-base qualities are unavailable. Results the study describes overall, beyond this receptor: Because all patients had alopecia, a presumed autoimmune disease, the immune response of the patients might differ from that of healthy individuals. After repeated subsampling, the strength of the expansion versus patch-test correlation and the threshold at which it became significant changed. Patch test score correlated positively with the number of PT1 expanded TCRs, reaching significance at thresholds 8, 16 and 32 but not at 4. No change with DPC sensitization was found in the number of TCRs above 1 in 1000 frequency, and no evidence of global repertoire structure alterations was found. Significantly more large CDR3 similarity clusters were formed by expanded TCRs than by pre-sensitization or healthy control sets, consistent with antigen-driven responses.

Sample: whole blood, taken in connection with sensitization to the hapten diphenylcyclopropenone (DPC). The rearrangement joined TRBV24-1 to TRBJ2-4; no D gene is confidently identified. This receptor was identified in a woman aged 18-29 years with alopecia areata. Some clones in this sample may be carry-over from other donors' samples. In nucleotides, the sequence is TGTGCCACCAGTGATTCCAGCTTGAGCATTCAGTACTTC. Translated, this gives CATSDSSLSIQYF.